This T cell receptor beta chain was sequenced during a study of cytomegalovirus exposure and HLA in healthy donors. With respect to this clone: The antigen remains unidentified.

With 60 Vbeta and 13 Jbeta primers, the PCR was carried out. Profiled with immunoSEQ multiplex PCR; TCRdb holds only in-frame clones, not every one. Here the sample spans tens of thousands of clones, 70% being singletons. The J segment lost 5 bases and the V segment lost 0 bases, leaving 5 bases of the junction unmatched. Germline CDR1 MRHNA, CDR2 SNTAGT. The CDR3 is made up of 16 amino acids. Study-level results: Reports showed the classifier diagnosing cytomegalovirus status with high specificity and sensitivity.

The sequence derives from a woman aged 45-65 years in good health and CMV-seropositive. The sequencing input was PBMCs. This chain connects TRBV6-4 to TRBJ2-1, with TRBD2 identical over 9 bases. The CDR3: CASSDSSLAGNNEQFF. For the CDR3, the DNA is TGTGCCAGCAGTGACTCGAGCCTAGCGGGGAACAATGAGCAGTTCTTC.